The subject of this entry is one T cell receptor beta chain. Here immunoSEQ multiplex PCR was the method, and the copy in TCRdb shows in-frame clones only, minus some. The data show more than 120,000 clones, 75% to 95% seen once. The germline CDR1 and CDR2 sequences are DFQATT and SNEGSKA (reference sequence). This CDR3 is 14 amino acids long. The germline V and J ends were trimmed by 3 bases and 0 bases, with 12 bases remaining between them. This sample is part of a study of control samples from healthy donors and cancer patients. The rearrangement joins TRBV20-1 to TRBJ2-7; D is uncertain. This receptor was taken from a man aged 25-45 years in good health. Sequenced sample: blood. In DNA, the CDR3 is TGCAGTGCTAGTCTCAGCCTGAGCTCCTACGAGCAGTACTTC. Translation gives CSASLSLSSYEQYF.